This is a list of T cell receptor beta chains from one sample in a study of tumor-infiltrating lymphocytes in localized non-small cell lung cancer. TCRdb keeps only in-frame clones here, not all; method: immunoSEQ multiplex PCR. In the table there are around 10,000 clones, about 60% of which are singletons. Sequenced sample: uninvolved lung tissue not adjacent to the tumor. Every receptor here comes from a human donor with non-small cell lung cancer. Both conserved end residues are trimmed from each CDR3.

TRBJ1-6 TRBV2 ASRVQVLNSPLH
TRBJ1-3 TRBV6-6 ASRSQGNTIY
TRBJ1-4 TRBV7-8 ASSNRAHGAYEKLF
TRBJ1-5 TRBV4-2 ASSQVVQGGNQPQH
TRBJ1-1 TRBV6-5 ASSYSISGNTEAF
TRBJ2-5 TRBV28 ASSLLLSGGRETQY
TRBJ2-2 TRBV5-1 ASSSQGAGELF
TRBJ1-1 TRBV5-5 ASSLSLRALETEAF
TRBJ1-1 TRBV6-1 ASSEAGETQSF
TRBJ1-2 TRBV7-2 ASSTSGAGYYGYT
TRBJ1-1 TRBV5-6 ASSLDVGRVNTEAF
TRBJ1-2 TRBV20-1 SASGHNGYT
TRBJ1-1 TRBV5-1 ASSLDPGGNTEAF
TRBJ2-3 TRBV19 ASSISDTQY
TRBJ2-3 TRBV18 ASSPPTGDPRTDTQY
TRBJ2-5 TRBV7-7 ASSLGVRETQY
TRBJ2-5 TRBV5-1 ATTPDPGSETQY
TRBJ2-3 TRBV6-5 ASSRSGADTQY
TRBJ2-3 TRBV7-9 ASSLGGQFTDTQY
TRBJ1-3 TRBV4-2 ASRETGSSGNTIY
TRBJ2-1 TRBV9 ASSAPYSGGVYNEQF
TRBJ1-4 TRBV9 ASSVEWGEGEKLF
TRBJ1-3 TRBV6-5 ASRRGSGNTIY
TRBJ1-6 TRBV11-2 ASSLDPGANSPLH
TRBJ1-1 TRBV5-1 ASSLAGSNTEAF
TRBJ2-7 TRBV7-8 ASSLVAGGTYEQY
TRBJ2-5 TRBV7-2 ASSPDRETQY
TRBJ2-1 TRBV7-3 ASSSSGTSGHNEQF
TRBJ1-6 TRBV7-9 ASNPGQGGVPLH
TRBJ1-2 TRBV19 ASSILGQNYGYT
TRBJ2-3 TRBV2 ASRTSGGPSGTDTQY
TRBJ2-2 TRBV7-6 ASSVGGAGAGELF
TRBJ2-7 TRBV5-5 ASSLEMAGGSQWSYEQY